The rows below give T cell receptor beta chains drawn from one sample of a study of blood T cells in healthy people across ages. TCRdb reprocessed the 5' RACE reads via MiXCR and lists one record per CDR3 protein. The sample contains about 800,000 distinct CDR3 sequences, about three fifths of which appear only once. The specimen was blood. Receptors originate from a man aged 25-45 years in good health. Each CDR3 is given with its conserved first and last residue. The D gene is left open where the match is weak. The size of a clone is reported for some rows only, either as once, few or many, or as a class for expanded clones.

v_call	d_call	j_call	cdr3_length	clone_size	cdr3_aa	cdr3_nt
TRBV10-3	TRBD2	TRBJ2-7	14	NA	CATEDSGGSYEQYF	TGTGCCACCGAGGATAGCGGGGGGTCCTACGAGCAGTACTTC
TRBV7-2	NA	TRBJ2-7	15	NA	CASSPVPGLRYEQYF	TGTGCCAGCAGCCCGGTCCCGGGCCTCCGCTACGAGCAGTACTTC
TRBV5-1	TRBD1	TRBJ1-2	16	NA	CASSLDGQGVNYGYTF	TGCGCCAGCAGCTTGGATGGACAGGGCGTAAACTATGGCTACACCTTC
TRBV29-1	TRBD2	TRBJ2-1	15	NA	CSVAGRTSGSNEQFF	TGCAGCGTTGCAGGGAGGACGAGCGGGAGTAATGAGCAGTTCTTC
TRBV7-2	NA	TRBJ1-1	12	NA	CASSQGWTEAFF	TGTGCCAGCAGCCAGGGATGGACTGAAGCTTTCTTT
TRBV2	NA	TRBJ1-2	12	NA	CASSEGRYGYTF	TGTGCCAGCAGTGAGGGAAGATATGGCTACACCTTC
TRBV29-1	NA	TRBJ1-2	13	few	CSVDRQTNYGYTF	TGCAGCGTTGATCGGCAGACCAACTATGGCTACACCTTC
TRBV4-3	NA	TRBJ2-1	16	NA	CASSQGAGAFYNEQFF	TGCGCCAGCAGCCAGGGGGCGGGAGCCTTCTACAATGAGCAGTTCTTC
TRBV10-3	TRBD2	TRBJ2-7	12	NA	CAIAGASYEQYF	TGTGCCATAGCGGGGGCCTCCTACGAGCAGTACTTC
TRBV7-2	TRBD1	TRBJ1-4	16	few	CASSLASDRGNEKLFF	TGTGCCAGCAGCTTAGCCTCAGACAGGGGGAATGAAAAACTGTTTTTT
TRBV18	NA	TRBJ2-3	17	NA	CASSFQATPPAEDTQYF	TGTGCCAGCTCATTCCAGGCCACCCCACCGGCGGAGGATACGCAGTATTTT
TRBV27	NA	TRBJ2-7	14	NA	CASSWGDRTYEQYF	TGTGCCAGCAGTTGGGGGGACAGAACCTACGAGCAGTACTTC
TRBV20-1	TRBD2	TRBJ2-5	16	few	CSAPSSSGSLGETQYF	TGCAGTGCCCCGTCTTCTAGCGGGAGTTTAGGAGAGACCCAGTACTTC
TRBV10-3	NA	TRBJ2-3	15	NA	CASRSSGGSTDTQYF	TGTGCCTCTAGATCGTCCGGAGGCTCCACAGATACGCAGTATTTT
TRBV4-3	TRBD2	TRBJ2-3	18	NA	CASSQEFAGGPGADTQYF	TGCGCCAGCAGCCAAGAGTTTGCGGGAGGGCCAGGTGCAGATACGCAGTATTTT
TRBV10-3	NA	TRBJ2-1	14	NA	CAITGSKRDNEQFF	TGTGCCATCACTGGGAGTAAGCGAGACAATGAGCAGTTCTTC
TRBV7-8	NA	TRBJ1-4	16	NA	CASSLVPGTESEKLFF	TGTGCCAGCAGCTTAGTCCCCGGGACGGAATCCGAAAAACTGTTTTTT
TRBV20-1	TRBD1	TRBJ2-1	16	NA	CSASSWGTGGGDEQFF	TGCAGTGCTAGTTCCTGGGGAACAGGGGGTGGGGATGAGCAGTTCTTC
TRBV13	TRBD1	TRBJ1-2	18	NA	CASSSARDRGKRYYGYTF	TGTGCCAGCAGCTCAGCCCGGGACAGGGGGAAGAGGTACTATGGCTACACCTTC
TRBV6-5	NA	TRBJ1-2	15	NA	CASSYNGINNYGYTF	TGTGCCAGCAGTTACAACGGAATTAATAACTATGGCTACACCTTC
TRBV20-1	NA	TRBJ2-3	16	NA	CSATPPLDASTDTQYF	TGCAGTGCTACTCCTCCGCTGGATGCGAGCACAGATACGCAGTATTTT
TRBV10-3	TRBD2	TRBJ2-1	20	once	CAIRRTVEREGHLTYNEQFF	TGTGCCATCAGGAGGACGGTGGAGCGGGAGGGCCACCTAACGTACAATGAGCAGTTCTTC
TRBV19	NA	TRBJ2-3	17	NA	CASSILGGGRTRDTQYF	TGTGCCAGTAGTATACTAGGGGGCGGGAGGACGAGAGATACGCAGTATTTT
TRBV7-9	TRBD1	TRBJ2-5	15	few	CASRATGTGQETQYF	TGTGCCAGCAGGGCGACAGGGACAGGCCAAGAGACCCAGTACTTC
TRBV7-3	TRBD2	TRBJ2-3	16	NA	CASSIGTSPRADTQYF	TGTGCCAGCAGCATTGGGACTAGCCCTCGAGCAGATACGCAGTATTTT
TRBV5-5	NA	TRBJ1-1	13	once	CASSFTGVTEAFF	TGTGCCAGCAGCTTTACTGGAGTCACTGAAGCTTTCTTT
TRBV20-1	NA	TRBJ1-5	8	few	CSAQPQHF	TGCAGTGCTCAGCCCCAGCATTTT